The source of this T cell receptor (beta chain) is a study of blood T cell repertoires in COVID-19. Study overall: The samples span acute and convalescent COVID-19 from the United States, Italy and Spain. PBMCs, B-cell-depleted T cells, or T cells were the source of the cDNA or gDNA that made up the material.

The CDR3 sequence is 16 residues long. Germline V lookup: CDR1 SGDLS, CDR2 YYNGEE. The V segment lost 0 bases and the J segment 5 bases; nucleotides outside the gene matches: 8. In the study's own analysis: Reference gene primers were amplified, and this amplification served to estimate nucleated cell counts. The assay was immunoSEQ multiplex PCR, and TCRdb's table has in-frame clones only and misses some. The V and J calls and the clone size are those of that table, but D and trimming were determined from the DNA. The sample carries roughly 230,000 clones, 85% recorded once. The chain is built from TRBV9 and TRBJ2-5; 9 bases match TRBD2. What was sequenced was peripheral blood. The sequence came from a man aged 40-49 years with acute or convalescent COVID-19. This chain's CDR3 is CASSVGPSGVHETQYF. For the CDR3, the DNA is TGTGCCAGCAGCGTAGGGCCTAGCGGGGTTCACGAGACCCAGTACTTC.